One sample yielded the 31 T cell receptor beta chains listed below, sequenced in a study of tumor-infiltrating lymphocytes in primary liver carcinoma. Co-extracted RNA and DNA came from about 19-30 mg of unsorted bulk tissue. Making TCR beta cDNA involved 400 to 600 ng total RNA and a constant-region primer. Library construction for TCR beta comprised three nested multiplex PCR rounds performed with slightly modified ARM-PCR. A C-beta reverse primer and TRBV1-TRBV30 forward primers served in each of the first two PCR rounds, at approximately 10 cycles apiece. TCRdb itself ran the multiplex PCR reads through MiXCR, one entry per CDR3 protein. The data hold about 54,000 distinct CDR3 sequences, with 70% to 75% observed a single time. Sequencing used liver tumor tissue from sampling region 2. Subset of the sample: tumor region T2, inferior pole. The receptors were sampled from a middle-aged man with primary liver carcinoma and hepatitis B virus infection.

This chain connects TRBV6-6 to TRBJ2-1; the match to TRBD2 covers 11 bases. CDR1 and CDR2 (germline): MNHNY, SVGAGI (reference sequence). The V and J ends lost 4 bases and 2 bases, in that order; junction bases with no gene match: 10. The length of the CDR3 is 18 residues. The CDR3 reads CASSCSAIAGGAYNEQFF. Here the CDR3 DNA reads TGTGCCAGCAGTTGCTCCGCTATAGCGGGAGGGGCCTACAATGAGCAGTTCTTC.

As for this clonotype: A read error may account for a junction end that differs from germline. This chain uses TRBV11-2 with TRBJ2-7; 8 nucleotides align to TRBD2. CDR1 is SGHAT and CDR2 is FQNNGV in the germline V gene. The CDR3 has 15 residues. CDR3 residues: CASSQCSGGGYEQYF. The CDR3 region has the DNA TGTGCCAGCAGCCAATGTTCGGGGGGGGGCTACGAGCAATACTTC. The entire variable domain, with the rest obtained from reference TRBV11-2 and TRBJ2-7, is as follows: EAGVAQSPRYKIIEKRQSVAFWCNPISGHATLYWYQQILGQGPKLLIQFQNNGVVDDSQLPKDRFSAERLKGVDSTLKIQPAKLEDSAVYLCASSQCSGGGYEQYFGPGTRLTVT.

This clonotype was counted at least ten times. The chain employs TRBV29-1 and TRBJ2-3, with D uncertain. The V and J ends lost 4 bases and 1 base respectively, with 9 bases between them. Germline-derived CDR1 and CDR2 are SQVTM and ANQGSEA. The length of the CDR3 is 13 residues. As DNA, the CDR3 is TGCAGCGTTGGCCCACCAGGCACAGATACGCAGTATTTT. This sequence encodes CSVGPPGTDTQYF.

For this clonotype: One junction end does not reproduce the germline sequence, and a read error may be involved. V gene TRBV6-5 combines with J gene TRBJ2-2; D is unclear. CDR1 is MNHEY, CDR2 SVGAGI, per germline. This CDR3 has 16 residues. The CDR3 region has the DNA TGTACCAGCAGTAAACTTAGCTGGGCAAACACCGGGGAGCTGTTTTTT. As protein: CTSSKLSWANTGELFF.

Notes on this clonotype: At one end, the junction sequence differs from germline, possibly due to a read error. This chain links TRBV7-3 with TRBJ1-6, with D unclear. CDR1 is SGHTA, CDR2 FQGTGA, per germline. The CDR3 runs 15 residues. CDR3 sequence reads: CSSSLTPGDNSPLHF. In nucleotides, the CDR3 is TGTTCCAGCAGCCTAACGCCGGGCGACAATTCACCCCTCCACTTT. Looking up the rest from reference TRBV7-3 and TRBJ1-6 gives the full variable domain: GAGVSQTPSNKVTEKGKYVELRCDPISGHTALYWYRQSLGQGPEFLIYFQGTGAADDSGLPNDRFFAVRPEGSVSTLKIQRTERGDSAVYLCSSSLTPGDNSPLHFGNGTRLTVT.

About this clonotype itself: One end of the junction varies from germline; a read error may be responsible. The chain couples TRBV12-3 or TRBV12-4 to TRBJ2-1, with a possible D match to TRBD2 (6 bases). The CDR3 extends over 15 amino acids. CDR3 region: CASSFGGTSHDEQFF. CDR3 nucleotide sequence: TGCGCCAGCAGTTTCGGGGGAACCTCCCACGATGAGCAGTTCTTC.

About this clonotype itself: Relative to the germline gene, one junction end is altered; a read error may explain this. The rearrangement uses TRBV11-2 and TRBJ2-7; no reliable D call. CDR3 length: 15 residues. In germline, CDR1 is SGHAT, CDR2 FQNNGV. The CDR3 sequence: CTSSLSVEISYEQYF. The DNA for the CDR3 is TGTACCAGCAGCCTATCTGTGGAAATATCATACGAGCAGTACTTC.

This clonotype was observed once. The chain links TRBV7-8 to TRBJ2-7; D possibly corresponds to TRBD2 (6 bases). The CDR3 runs 13 residues. V shed 9 bases and J shed 6 bases, with 18 bases lying between them. Germline-derived CDR1 and CDR2 are SGHVS and FQNEAQ. CDR3 amino acids: CASSRDGGVEQYF. The CDR3 bases are TGTGCCAGTAGCAGGGACGGGGGTGTCGAGCAGTACTTC.

On this clonotype: A much larger clonotype is one base distant, so this may be a read error. V and J are TRBV28 and TRBJ1-2; 7 bases line up with TRBD1. Germline values: CDR1 MDHEN, CDR2 SYDVKM. Unmatched junction bases numbered 6, after V lost 5 bases and J lost 6 bases. The CDR3 spans 13 residues. The CDR3 nucleotides read TGTGCCAGCAGTGTGGGACAGAGGGATGGCTACACCTTC. Residues: CASSVGQRDGYTF.

A note on this clonotype: An end of the junction does not agree with germline; a read error may underlie this. The rearrangement links TRBV11-2 to TRBJ2-7; D remains unclear. Looked up from germline, CDR1 is SGHAT and CDR2 is FQNNGV. The CDR3 sequence is 14 residues long. CDR3 loop: CASSLTDTVCEQYF. The CDR3 region has the DNA TGCGCCAGCAGCTTAACTGACACTGTCTGCGAGCAGTACTTC.

This clonotype was detected a few times. A much larger clone sits a single nucleotide away, making a read error possible. The chain is built from TRBV28 and TRBJ2-3; D is undetermined. Germline assignment: CDR1 MDHEN and CDR2 SYDVKM. V dropped 3 bases and J dropped 3 bases, with 7 bases sitting between them. The CDR3 totals 13 residues. The CDR3 nucleotides are TGTGCCAGCAGTTTGATGAAAACAGATACGCAGTATTTT. Its protein product is CASSLMKTDTQYF.

The CDR3 spells CSIAPRGDTDTQYF. The CDR3 DNA follows: TGCAGCATCGCTCCTAGGGGGGACACAGATACGCAGTATTTT. The chain has TRBV29-1 and TRBJ2-3, with D possibly called TRBD1 or TRBD2 (6 bases each). V was pared by 8 bases and J by 2 bases, with 17 bases between. The V gene's germline CDR1 is SQVTM and CDR2 ANQGSEA. The CDR3 is made up of 14 amino acids.

As concerns this clonotype: One base away lies a much larger clone, so this may be a sequencing read error. The chain combines TRBV21-1 with TRBJ1-2; no check of the table's D call, TRBD1, against the DNA was made. TRBV21-1 counts as a pseudogene. This CDR3 contains 15 residues. The CDR3 protein is CASSEGRQDSEGYTF. In nucleotides, the CDR3 is TGTGCCAGCAGCGAAGGGAGACAGGACTCGGAGGGCTACACCTTC.

This clonotype was detected ten times or more. This chain joins TRBV4-1 and TRBJ1-1; D gene ambiguous. Trimming took off 0 bases at V and 3 bases at J, with 14 bases between the two ends. The CDR3 extends over 16 amino acids. Germline V CDR1 and CDR2: MGHRA, YSYEKL. CDR3 sequence (DNA): TGCGCCAGCAGCCAAGATCTGGCGGGGATGGACACTGAAGCTTTCTTT. Translated: CASSQDLAGMDTEAFF.

This clonotype was seen only a few times. This clone may be a read error of a much larger clone one base away. This chain uses TRBV10-3 with TRBJ1-5; D gene unclear. Germline values: CDR1 ENHRY, CDR2 SYGVKD. The CDR3 totals 14 residues. The CDR3 DNA sequence: TGTGCCATCAGTGAGTCGATGTCCAATCAGCCCCGGCATTTT. Its protein product is CAISESMSNQPRHF.

Of note for this clonotype: A junction end diverges from the germline sequence, so it may reflect a read error. The rearrangement links TRBV10-1 to TRBJ2-7; maybe TRBD2 (5 bases). The CDR3 contains 14 residues. The germline V gene has CDR1 WNHNN and CDR2 SYGVQD (reference sequence). The CDR3 nucleotides are TGCGCCAGCAGTGGTAGAGGGAGCGCCTACGAGCATTACTTC. It specifies CASSGRGSAYEHYF.

A word on this clonotype: An end of the junction differs from the germline gene, which may be a read error. The chain couples TRBV11-2 to TRBJ2-7; D ambiguous. The germline CDR1 and CDR2 sequences are SGHAT and FQNNGV. The CDR3 is 14 amino acids. CDR3 sequence (DNA): TGTCCCAGCAGCATAACTGTCACTGCCTACGAGCAGTACTTC. This translates into CPSSITVTAYEQYF.

The chain combines TRBV4-1 with TRBJ2-7; no firm D call. Trimming left V 4 bases short and J 12 bases short, with 28 bases between. The CDR3 runs to 16 residues. From germline, CDR1 is MGHRA and CDR2 YSYEKL. Here the CDR3 reads CASSLLPDDLGLRRYF. CDR3 nucleotide sequence: TGCGCCAGCAGCCTTCTACCCGACGATCTTGGGCTCAGGCGGTACTTC.

As to this clonotype: Given the absence of the conserved phenylalanine or tryptophan at the CDR3 end, a read error is likely. The chain has TRBV29-1 and TRBJ1-2; D not resolved. The CDR3 spans 12 residues. The germline gives CDR1 SQVTM, CDR2 ANQGSEA. The CDR3: CSAEVGGYGYTL. CDR3 DNA: TGCAGCGCTGAAGTTGGCGGATATGGCTACACCTTG.

Of note for this clonotype: The junction does not match germline at one end; this may be a read error. The chain has TRBV25-1 and TRBJ2-1; D ambiguous. The germline V gene encodes CDR1 MGHDK and CDR2 SYGVNS. This CDR3 contains 14 residues. Here the CDR3 DNA reads TGTGCCAGCAGTATGGGGTTTGAGGCACATGAGCAGCTTTTC. Its translation: CASSMGFEAHEQLF.

Remarks on this clonotype: Germline is not matched at one junction end, which may reflect a read error. The chain combines TRBV6-5 with TRBJ2-2; TRBD2 is a possible D gene (6 bases). CDR1 is MNHEY and CDR2 is SVGAGI in the germline V gene. The CDR3 runs to 16 residues. The CDR3 region is CASSSLSERTTGELFF. CDR3 DNA sequence: TGTGCCAGCAGTTCCTTGAGCGAGAGGACTACCGGGGAGTTGTTCTTT.

About this clonotype itself: With a much larger clone just one base away, this may be a read error. The rearrangement links TRBV7-9 to TRBJ2-5, with 9 bases matching TRBD2. The V gene end was trimmed by 5 bases and the J gene end by 1 base; junction bases not matched to a gene: 5. The CDR3 runs to 15 residues. Germline loops: CDR1 SEHNR, CDR2 FQNEAQ (reference sequence). This CDR3 is CASSLATSGQETQYF. The CDR3 nucleotides read TGTGCCAGCAGCCTCGCGACTAGCGGCCAAGAGACCCAGTACTTC.

Turning to this clonotype: Germline and junction disagree at one end, which may indicate a read error. The CDR3 DNA reads as TGTGCCAGCAGCTTGGACAGCAGTTCGGGTGGTTGGAAACTGTCTTTT. Protein sequence: CASSLDSSSGGWKLSF. This sequence joins TRBV11-2 and TRBJ1-4, with D maybe TRBD1 (6 bases). The CDR3 is made up of 16 amino acids. Germline CDR1 SGHAT, CDR2 FQNNGV.

Worth noting for this clonotype: A single base separates this from a much larger clone, so it may be a read error. The CDR3 nucleotides read TGTGCCAGCAGCCCCAAGAGAGGGGGCGGGACTAGCTCCTACGAGCAGTACTTC. Its protein is CASSPKRGGGTSSYEQYF. V usage is TRBV7-9 and J usage is TRBJ2-7; a possible D gene is TRBD2 (8 bases). The CDR3 is 18 residues long. V lost 5 bases and J 0 bases, leaving 23 bases between the germline ends. Germline-derived CDR1 and CDR2 are SEHNR and FQNEAQ (reference sequence).

Details on this clonotype: Here the CDR3 omits its conserved ending phenylalanine or tryptophan, so a read error is the likely source. The V and J genes are TRBV11-2 and TRBJ2-3; 7 bases are a match to TRBD2. The germline gives CDR1 SGHAT, CDR2 FQNNGV. The CDR3 is made up of 16 amino acids. The J segment lost 3 bases and the V segment lost 1 base, leaving 7 bases of the junction unmatched. The CDR3 bases are TGTGCCAGCAGCTTAGGGGAACTAGCGTGGACAGATACGCAGTATTCT. Encoded protein: CASSLGELAWTDTQYS.

Turning to this clonotype: Relative to the germline gene, one junction end is altered; a read error may explain this. The rearrangement links TRBV7-8 to TRBJ2-7; tentatively, D is TRBD1 (8 bases). Germline CDR1 and CDR2: SGHVS and FQNEAQ. The CDR3 consists of 16 residues. The CDR3 DNA sequence: TGTGCCAGCAGCTCAGCGGGGACAGGCTTTACCTACGACCAGTATTTC. Translating gives CASSSAGTGFTYDQYF. Complete variable domain (other parts from reference TRBV7-8 and TRBJ2-7): GAGVSQSPRYKVAKRGQDVALRCDPISGHVSLFWYQQALGQGPEFLTYFQNEAQLDKSGLPSDRFFAERPEGSVSTLKIQRTQQEDSAVYLCASSSAGTGFTYDQYFGPGTRLTVT.

On this clonotype itself: One junction end disagrees with the germline gene, perhaps due to a read error. The chain recombines TRBV30 with TRBJ2-7; 10 positions match TRBD1. CDR3 length equals 15 residues. In germline, CDR1 is GTSNPN, CDR2 SVGIG (reference sequence). The CDR3 region is CAWSFGTGDSYDQYF. DNA for the CDR3: TGTGCCTGGAGTTTTGGGACAGGGGACTCCTACGATCAGTACTTC.

With regard to this clonotype: The junction departs from the called germline gene at one end, perhaps through a read error. The chain carries TRBV6-5 and TRBJ2-7, with D possibly called TRBD1 or TRBD2 (5 bases each). There are 16 residues in the CDR3. Germline loops: CDR1 MNHEY, CDR2 SVGAGI. The CDR3 loop is CANSYSRADGAAEQYF. The CDR3, as DNA: TGTGCCAACAGTTACTCGAGGGCGGACGGGGCTGCCGAGCAGTACTTC.

Details on this clonotype: The junction departs from the called germline gene at one end, perhaps through a read error. This chain connects TRBV11-1 to TRBJ2-7; maybe TRBD2 (5 bases). The CDR3 is 13 amino acids. CDR1 and CDR2 (germline): SGHAT, FQDESV (reference sequence). The CDR3, as DNA: TGTGCCAGCAGCTTAGGGAGAGGGAACGAGCAGTATTTC. It codes for CASSLGRGNEQYF.

Turning to this clonotype: Mismatch with germline at one junction end may stem from a read error. The gene calls are TRBV7-9 and TRBJ2-3; D is perhaps TRBD1 (6 bases). Germline-derived CDR1 and CDR2 are SEHNR and FQNEAQ (reference sequence). This CDR3 comprises 14 residues. CDR3 region: CAISLNRAPDTQYF. The CDR3 nucleotides read TGTGCCATCAGCTTGAACAGGGCGCCAGATACGCAGTATTTT. The variable domain in full, with the rest retrieved from reference TRBV7-9 and TRBJ2-3, is DTGVSQNPRHKITKRGQNVTFRCDPISEHNRLYWYRQTLGQGPEFLTYFQNEAQLEKSRLLSDRFSAERPKGSFSTLEIQRTEQGDSAMYLCAISLNRAPDTQYFGPGTRLTVL.

This clonotype was detected only once. Germline and junction disagree at one end, which may indicate a read error. The genes are TRBV5-4 and TRBJ2-1; a weak D match, TRBD2 (6 bases). Germline assignment: CDR1 SGHNT and CDR2 YYREEE (reference sequence). CDR3 size: 13 residues. In DNA form, the CDR3 reads TGTGCCAGCAGGCTGCGGGATCACAATAAGCAGTTCTTC. It specifies CASRLRDHNKQFF.